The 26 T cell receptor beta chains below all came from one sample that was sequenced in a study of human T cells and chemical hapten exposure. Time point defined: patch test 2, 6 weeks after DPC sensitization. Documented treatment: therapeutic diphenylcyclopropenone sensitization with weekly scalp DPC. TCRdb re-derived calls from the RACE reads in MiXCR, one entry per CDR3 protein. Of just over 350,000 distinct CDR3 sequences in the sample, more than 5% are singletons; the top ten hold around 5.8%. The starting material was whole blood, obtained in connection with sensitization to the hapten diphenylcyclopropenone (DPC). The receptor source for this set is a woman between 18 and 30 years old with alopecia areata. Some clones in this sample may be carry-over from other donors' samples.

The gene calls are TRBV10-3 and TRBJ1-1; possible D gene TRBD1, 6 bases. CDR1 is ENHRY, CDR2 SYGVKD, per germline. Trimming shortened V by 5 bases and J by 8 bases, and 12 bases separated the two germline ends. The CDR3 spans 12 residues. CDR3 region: CAISSQGTEAFF. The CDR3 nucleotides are TGTGCCATCAGTTCCCAAGGGACAGAAGCTTTCTTT.

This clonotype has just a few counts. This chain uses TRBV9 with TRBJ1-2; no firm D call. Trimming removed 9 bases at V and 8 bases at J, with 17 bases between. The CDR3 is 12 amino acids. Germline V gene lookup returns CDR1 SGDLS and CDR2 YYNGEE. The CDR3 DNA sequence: TGTGCCACCCAATCAGTTGCGGGCGGCTACACCTTC. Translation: CATQSVAGGYTF.

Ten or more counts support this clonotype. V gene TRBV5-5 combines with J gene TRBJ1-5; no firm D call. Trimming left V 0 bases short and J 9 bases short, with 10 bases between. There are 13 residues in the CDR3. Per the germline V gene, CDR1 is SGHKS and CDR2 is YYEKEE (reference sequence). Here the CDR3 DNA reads TGTGCCAGCAGCTTGGTCCCCGCTGGGCCCCAGCATTTT. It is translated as CASSLVPAGPQHF.

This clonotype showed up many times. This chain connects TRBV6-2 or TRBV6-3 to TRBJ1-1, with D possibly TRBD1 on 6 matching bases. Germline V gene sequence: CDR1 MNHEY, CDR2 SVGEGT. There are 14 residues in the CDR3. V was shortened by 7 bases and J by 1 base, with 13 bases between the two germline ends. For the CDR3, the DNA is TGTGCCAGCACCGAGCAGGGGTCGAACACTGAAGCTTTCTTT. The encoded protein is CASTEQGSNTEAFF.

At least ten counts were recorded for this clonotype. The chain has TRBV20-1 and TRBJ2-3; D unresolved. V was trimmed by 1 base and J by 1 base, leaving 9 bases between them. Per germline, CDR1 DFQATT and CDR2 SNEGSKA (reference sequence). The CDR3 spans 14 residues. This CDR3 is CSARGRSGTDTQYF. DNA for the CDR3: TGCAGTGCTAGAGGGCGTTCTGGCACAGATACGCAGTATTTT.

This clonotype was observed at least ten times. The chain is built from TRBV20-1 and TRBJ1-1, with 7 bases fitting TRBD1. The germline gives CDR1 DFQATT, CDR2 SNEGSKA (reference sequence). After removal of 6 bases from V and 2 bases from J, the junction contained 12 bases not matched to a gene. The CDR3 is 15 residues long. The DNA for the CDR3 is TGCAGTGCCGAAGAGGGGGCGGCGTATAACACTGAAGCTTTCTTT. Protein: CSAEEGAAYNTEAFF.

The CDR3 here is CASSTRGGNEKLFF. CDR3 coding DNA: TGTGCCAGCAGTACCCGGGGTGGCAATGAAAAACTGTTTTTT. The genes are TRBV7-2 and TRBJ1-4; no clear D gene. Trimming took 6 bases from V and 5 from J, leaving 13 bases between them. The CDR3 has 14 residues. In germline, CDR1 is SGHTA, CDR2 FQGNSA.

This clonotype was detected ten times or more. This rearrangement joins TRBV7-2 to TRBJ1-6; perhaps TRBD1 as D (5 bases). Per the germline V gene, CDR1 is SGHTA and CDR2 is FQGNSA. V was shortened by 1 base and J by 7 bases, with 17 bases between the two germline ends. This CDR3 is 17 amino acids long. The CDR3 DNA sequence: TGTGCCAGCAGCTTAGAGTCACAGGTATACAGAAATTCACCCCTCCACTTT. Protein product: CASSLESQVYRNSPLHF.

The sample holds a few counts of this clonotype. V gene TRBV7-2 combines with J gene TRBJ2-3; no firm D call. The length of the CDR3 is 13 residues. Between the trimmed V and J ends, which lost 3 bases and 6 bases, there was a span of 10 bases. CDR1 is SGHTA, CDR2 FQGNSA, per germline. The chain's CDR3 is CASSFPTADTQYF. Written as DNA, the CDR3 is TGTGCCAGCAGCTTCCCCACGGCGGATACGCAGTATTTT.

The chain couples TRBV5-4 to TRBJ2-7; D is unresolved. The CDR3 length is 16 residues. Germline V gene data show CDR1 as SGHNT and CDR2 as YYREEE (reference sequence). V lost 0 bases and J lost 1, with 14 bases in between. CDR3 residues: CASSLALSVGSYEQYF. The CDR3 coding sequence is TGTGCCAGCAGCTTGGCTCTCTCAGTGGGATCCTACGAGCAGTACTTC. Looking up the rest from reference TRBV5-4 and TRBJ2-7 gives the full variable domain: ETGVTQSPTHLIKTRGQQVTLRCSSQSGHNTVSWYQQALGQGPQFIFQYYREEENGRGNFPPRFSGLQFPNYSSELNVNALELDDSALYLCASSLALSVGSYEQYFGPGTRLTVT.

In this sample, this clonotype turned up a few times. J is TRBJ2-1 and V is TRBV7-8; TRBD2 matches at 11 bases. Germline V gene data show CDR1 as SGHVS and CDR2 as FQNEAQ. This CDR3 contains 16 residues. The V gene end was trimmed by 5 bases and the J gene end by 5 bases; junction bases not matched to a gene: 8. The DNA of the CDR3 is TGTGCCAGCAGCCTTCTGCTAGCGGGGGGAAACAATGAGCAGTTCTTC. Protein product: CASSLLLAGGNNEQFF.

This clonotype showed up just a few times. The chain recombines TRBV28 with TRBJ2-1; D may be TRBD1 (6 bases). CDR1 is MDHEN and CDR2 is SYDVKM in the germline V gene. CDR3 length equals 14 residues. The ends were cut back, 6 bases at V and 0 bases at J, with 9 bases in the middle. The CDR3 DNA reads TGTGCCAGCAGGGACAGCCTCTCCTACAATGAGCAGTTCTTC. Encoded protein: CASRDSLSYNEQFF.

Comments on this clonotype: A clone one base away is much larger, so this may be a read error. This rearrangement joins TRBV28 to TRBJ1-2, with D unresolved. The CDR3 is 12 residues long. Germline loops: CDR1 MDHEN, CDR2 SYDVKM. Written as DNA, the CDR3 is TGTGACAGCACTCAAACGAACTATGGCTACACCTTC. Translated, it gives CDSTQTNYGYTF.

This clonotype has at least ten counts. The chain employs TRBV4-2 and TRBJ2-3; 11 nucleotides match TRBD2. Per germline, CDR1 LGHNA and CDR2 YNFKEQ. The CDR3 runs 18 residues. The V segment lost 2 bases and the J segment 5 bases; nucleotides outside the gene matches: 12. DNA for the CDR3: TGTGCCAGCAGCCAAAGACCCTCCCTAGCGGGGGGAAGAGATACGCAGTATTTT. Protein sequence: CASSQRPSLAGGRDTQYF.

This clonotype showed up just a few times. CDR3 sequence reads: CASSLVGGTSPLHF. CDR3 in DNA: TGTGCCAGCAGCTTAGTAGGGGGTACATCACCCCTCCACTTT. The J gene is TRBJ1-6, the V gene TRBV7-9, with TRBD1 as a possible D gene (6 bases). Trimming pared 1 base from V and 10 bases from J, leaving 11 bases between. The germline V gene encodes CDR1 SEHNR and CDR2 FQNEAQ (reference sequence). The CDR3 is 14 amino acids.

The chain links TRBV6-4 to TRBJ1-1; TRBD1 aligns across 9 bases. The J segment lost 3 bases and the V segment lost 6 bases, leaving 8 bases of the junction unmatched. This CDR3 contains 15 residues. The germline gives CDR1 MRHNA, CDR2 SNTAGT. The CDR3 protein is CASRVNRGLYTEAFF. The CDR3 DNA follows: TGTGCCAGCAGGGTTAACAGGGGGCTTTACACTGAAGCTTTCTTT.

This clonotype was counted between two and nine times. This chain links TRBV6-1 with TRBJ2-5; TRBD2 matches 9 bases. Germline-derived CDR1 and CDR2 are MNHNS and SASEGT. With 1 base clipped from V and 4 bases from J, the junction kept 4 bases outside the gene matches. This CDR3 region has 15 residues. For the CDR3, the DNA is TGTGCCAGCAGTGAAGGACTAGCGGTGGGAGAGACCCAGTACTTC. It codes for CASSEGLAVGETQYF.

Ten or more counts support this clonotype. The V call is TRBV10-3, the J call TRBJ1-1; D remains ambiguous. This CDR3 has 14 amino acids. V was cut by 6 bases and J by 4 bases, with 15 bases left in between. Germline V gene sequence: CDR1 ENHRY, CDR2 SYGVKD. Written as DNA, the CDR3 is TGTGCCATCAGGGGGAGTGGAGGTGGCACTGAAGCTTTCTTT. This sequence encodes CAIRGSGGGTEAFF.

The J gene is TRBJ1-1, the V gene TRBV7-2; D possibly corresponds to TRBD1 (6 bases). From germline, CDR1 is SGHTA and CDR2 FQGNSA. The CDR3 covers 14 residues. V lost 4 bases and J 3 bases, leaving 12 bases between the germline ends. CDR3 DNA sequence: TGTGCCAGCAGCTCCAGACAGGCGGACACTGAAGCTTTCTTT. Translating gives CASSSRQADTEAFF.

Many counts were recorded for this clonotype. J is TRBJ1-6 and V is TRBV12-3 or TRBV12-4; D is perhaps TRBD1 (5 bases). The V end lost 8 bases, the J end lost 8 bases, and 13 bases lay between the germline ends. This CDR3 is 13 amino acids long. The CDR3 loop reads CASQGFRDSPLHF. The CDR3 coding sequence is TGTGCCAGCCAGGGATTTCGGGATTCACCCCTCCACTTT.

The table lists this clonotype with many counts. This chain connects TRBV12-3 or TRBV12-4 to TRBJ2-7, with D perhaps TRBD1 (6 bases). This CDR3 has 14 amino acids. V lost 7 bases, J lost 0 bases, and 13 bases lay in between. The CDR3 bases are TGTGCCAGCATAATCCGGGACATCTCCTACGAGCAGTACTTC. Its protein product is CASIIRDISYEQYF.

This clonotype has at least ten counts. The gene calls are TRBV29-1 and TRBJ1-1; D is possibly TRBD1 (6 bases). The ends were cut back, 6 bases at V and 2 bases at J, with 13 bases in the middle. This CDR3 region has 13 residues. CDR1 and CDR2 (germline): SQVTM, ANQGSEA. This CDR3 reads CSVGRTDNTEAFF. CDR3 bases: TGCAGCGTGGGAAGGACAGACAACACTGAAGCTTTCTTT. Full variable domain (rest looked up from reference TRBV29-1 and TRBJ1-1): SAVISQKPSRDICQRGTSLTIQCQVDSQVTMMFWYRQQPGQSLTLIATANQGSEATYESGFVIDKFPISRPNLTFSTLTVSNMSPEDSSIYLCSVGRTDNTEAFFGQGTRLTVV.

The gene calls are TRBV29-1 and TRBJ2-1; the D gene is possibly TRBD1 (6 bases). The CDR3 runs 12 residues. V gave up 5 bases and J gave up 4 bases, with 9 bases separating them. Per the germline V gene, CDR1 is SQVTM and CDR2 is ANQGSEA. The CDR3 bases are TGCAGCGTTAAGGACAGTTACAATGAGCAGTTCTTC. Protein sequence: CSVKDSYNEQFF.

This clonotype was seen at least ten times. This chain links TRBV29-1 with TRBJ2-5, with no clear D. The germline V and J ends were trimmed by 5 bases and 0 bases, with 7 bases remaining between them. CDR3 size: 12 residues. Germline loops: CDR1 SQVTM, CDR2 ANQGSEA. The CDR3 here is CSVRADQETQYF. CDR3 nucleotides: TGCAGCGTTCGGGCGGACCAAGAGACCCAGTACTTC.

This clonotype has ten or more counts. Here the CDR3 DNA reads TGTGCCAGCAGTTTATCGATACCGAACACCGGGGAGCTGTTTTTT. This sequence encodes CASSLSIPNTGELFF. This chain uses TRBV28 with TRBJ2-2; D gene uncertain. V was trimmed by 1 base and J by 0 bases, leaving 6 bases between them. Germline V gene sequence: CDR1 MDHEN, CDR2 SYDVKM. The CDR3 consists of 15 residues.

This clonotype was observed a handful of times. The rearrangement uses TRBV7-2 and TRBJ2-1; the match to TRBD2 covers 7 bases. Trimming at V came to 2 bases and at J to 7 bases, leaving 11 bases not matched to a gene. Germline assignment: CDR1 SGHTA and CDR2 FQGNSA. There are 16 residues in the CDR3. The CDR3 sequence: CASSLSSTGGKNEQFF. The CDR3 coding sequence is TGTGCCAGCAGCTTATCATCGACGGGGGGTAAGAATGAGCAGTTCTTC.